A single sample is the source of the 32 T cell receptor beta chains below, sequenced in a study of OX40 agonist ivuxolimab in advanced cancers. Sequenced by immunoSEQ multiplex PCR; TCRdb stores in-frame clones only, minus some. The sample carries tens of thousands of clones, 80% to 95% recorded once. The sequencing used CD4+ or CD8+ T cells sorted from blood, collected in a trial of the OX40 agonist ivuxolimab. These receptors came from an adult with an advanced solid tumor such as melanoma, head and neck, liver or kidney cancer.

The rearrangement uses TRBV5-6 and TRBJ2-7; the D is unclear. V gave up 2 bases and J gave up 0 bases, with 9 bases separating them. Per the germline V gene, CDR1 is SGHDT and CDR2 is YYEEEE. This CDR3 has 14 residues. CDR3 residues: CASSFGLGSYEQYF. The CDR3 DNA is TGTGCCAGCAGCTTCGGGTTGGGCTCCTACGAGCAGTACTTC. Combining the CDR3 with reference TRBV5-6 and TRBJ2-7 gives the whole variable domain DAGVTQSPTHLIKTRGQQVTLRCSPKSGHDTVSWYQQALGQGPQFIFQYYEEEERQRGNFPDRFSGHQFPNYSSELNVNALLLGDSALYLCASSFGLGSYEQYFGPGTRLTVT.

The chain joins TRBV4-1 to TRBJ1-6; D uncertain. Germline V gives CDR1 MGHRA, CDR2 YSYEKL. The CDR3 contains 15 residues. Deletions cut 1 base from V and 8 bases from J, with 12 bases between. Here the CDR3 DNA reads TGCGCCAGCAGCCAAGCTTCAGATATGGATTCACCCCTCCACTTT. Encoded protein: CASSQASDMDSPLHF.

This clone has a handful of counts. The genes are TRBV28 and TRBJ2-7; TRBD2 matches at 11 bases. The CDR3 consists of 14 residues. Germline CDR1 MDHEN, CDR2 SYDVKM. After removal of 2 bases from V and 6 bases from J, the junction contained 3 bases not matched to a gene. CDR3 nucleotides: TGTGCCAGCAGTTTAGGCCTAGCGGGAGGCGAGCAGTACTTC. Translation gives CASSLGLAGGEQYF.

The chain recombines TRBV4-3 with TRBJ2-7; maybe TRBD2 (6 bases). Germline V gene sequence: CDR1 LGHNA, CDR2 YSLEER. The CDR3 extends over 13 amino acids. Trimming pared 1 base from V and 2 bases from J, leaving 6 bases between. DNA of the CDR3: TGCGCCAGCAGCCAAGGACTAGCCTACGAGCAGTACTTC. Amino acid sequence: CASSQGLAYEQYF.

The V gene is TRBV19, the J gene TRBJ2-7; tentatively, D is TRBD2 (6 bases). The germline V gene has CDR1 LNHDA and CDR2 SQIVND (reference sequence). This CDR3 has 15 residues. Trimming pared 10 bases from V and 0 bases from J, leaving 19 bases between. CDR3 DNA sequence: TGTGCCACCGCATTGACCGGGACTGGCTCCTACGAGCAGTACTTC. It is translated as CATALTGTGSYEQYF. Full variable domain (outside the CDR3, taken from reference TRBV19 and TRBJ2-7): DGGITQSPKYLFRKEGQNVTLSCEQNLNHDAMYWYRQDPGQGLRLIYYSQIVNDFQKGDIAEGYSVSREKKESFPLTVTSAQKNPTAFYLCATALTGTGSYEQYFGPGTRLTVT.

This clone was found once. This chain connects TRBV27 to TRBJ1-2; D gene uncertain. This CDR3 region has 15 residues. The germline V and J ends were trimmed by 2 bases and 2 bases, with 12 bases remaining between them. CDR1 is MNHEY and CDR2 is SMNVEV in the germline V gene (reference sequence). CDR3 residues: CASSLIPGGNYGYTF. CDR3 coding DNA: TGTGCCAGCAGTTTAATACCGGGTGGCAACTATGGCTACACCTTC.

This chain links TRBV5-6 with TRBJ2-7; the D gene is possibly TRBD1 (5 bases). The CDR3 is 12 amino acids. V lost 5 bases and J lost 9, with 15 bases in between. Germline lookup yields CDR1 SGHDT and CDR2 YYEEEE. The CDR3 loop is CASSYGQGRQYF. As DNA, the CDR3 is TGTGCCAGCAGTTATGGTCAGGGTCGGCAGTACTTC. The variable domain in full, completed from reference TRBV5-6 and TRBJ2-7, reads DAGVTQSPTHLIKTRGQQVTLRCSPKSGHDTVSWYQQALGQGPQFIFQYYEEEERQRGNFPDRFSGHQFPNYSSELNVNALLLGDSALYLCASSYGQGRQYFGPGTRLTVT.

The CDR3 nucleotides are TGTGCCAGCAGCTTTATCACAGATACGCAGTATTTT. Translated: CASSFITDTQYF. The V gene is TRBV5-4, the J gene TRBJ2-3; D gene ambiguous. The CDR3 consists of 12 residues. Germline V gene data show CDR1 as SGHNT and CDR2 as YYREEE (reference sequence). The ends were cut back, 2 bases at V and 2 bases at J, with 3 bases in the middle. Combining the CDR3 with reference TRBV5-4 and TRBJ2-3 gives the whole variable domain ETGVTQSPTHLIKTRGQQVTLRCSSQSGHNTVSWYQQALGQGPQFIFQYYREEENGRGNFPPRFSGLQFPNYSSELNVNALELDDSALYLCASSFITDTQYFGPGTRLTVL.

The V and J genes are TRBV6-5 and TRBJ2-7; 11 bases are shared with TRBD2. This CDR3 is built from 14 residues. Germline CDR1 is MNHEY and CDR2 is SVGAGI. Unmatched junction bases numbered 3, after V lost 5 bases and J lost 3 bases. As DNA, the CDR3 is TGTGCCAGCAGTGAGGGACTAGCGGTCTACGAGCAGTACTTC. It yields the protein CASSEGLAVYEQYF.

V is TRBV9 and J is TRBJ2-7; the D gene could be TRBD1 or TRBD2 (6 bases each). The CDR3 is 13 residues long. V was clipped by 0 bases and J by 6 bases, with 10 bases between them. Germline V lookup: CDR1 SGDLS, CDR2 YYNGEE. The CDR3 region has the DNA TGTGCCAGCAGCGTAGATGGGGGGCTCGAGCAGTACTTC. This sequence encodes CASSVDGGLEQYF.

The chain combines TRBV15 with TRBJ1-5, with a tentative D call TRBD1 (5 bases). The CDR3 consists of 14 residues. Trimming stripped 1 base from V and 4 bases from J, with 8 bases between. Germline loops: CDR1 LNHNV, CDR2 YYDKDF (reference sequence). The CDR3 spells CATSRARVNQPQHF. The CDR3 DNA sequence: TGTGCCACCAGCAGAGCCAGGGTGAATCAGCCCCAGCATTTT. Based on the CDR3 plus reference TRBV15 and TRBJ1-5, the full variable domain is DAMVIQNPRYQVTQFGKPVTLSCSQTLNHNVMYWYQQKSSQAPKLLFHYYDKDFNNEADTPDNFQSRRPNTSFCFLDIRSPGLGDTAMYLCATSRARVNQPQHFGDGTRLSIL.

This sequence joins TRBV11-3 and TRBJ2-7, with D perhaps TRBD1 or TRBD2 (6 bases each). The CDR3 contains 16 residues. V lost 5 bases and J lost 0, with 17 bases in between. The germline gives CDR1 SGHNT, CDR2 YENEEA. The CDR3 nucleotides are TGTGCCAGCAGCCAAGAGAGGGGGGCCAGCTCCTACGAGCAGTACTTC. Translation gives CASSQERGASSYEQYF.

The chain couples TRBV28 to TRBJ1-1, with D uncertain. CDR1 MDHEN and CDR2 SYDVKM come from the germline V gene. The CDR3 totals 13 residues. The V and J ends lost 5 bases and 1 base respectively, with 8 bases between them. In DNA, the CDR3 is TGTGCCAGCAGTCCCTGGGGGAACACTGAAGCTTTCTTT. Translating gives CASSPWGNTEAFF.

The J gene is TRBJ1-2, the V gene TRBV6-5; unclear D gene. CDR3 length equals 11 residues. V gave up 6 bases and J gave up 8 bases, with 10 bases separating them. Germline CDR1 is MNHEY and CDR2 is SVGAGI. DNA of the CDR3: TGTGCCAGCAGGGGGTTAGCGGGCTACACCTTC. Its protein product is CASRGLAGYTF.

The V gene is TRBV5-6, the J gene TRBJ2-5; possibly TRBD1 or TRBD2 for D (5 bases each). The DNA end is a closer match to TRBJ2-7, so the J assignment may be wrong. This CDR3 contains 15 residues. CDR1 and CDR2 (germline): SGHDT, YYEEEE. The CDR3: CASSLVRARGDEQYF. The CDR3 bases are TGTGCCAGCAGCTTGGTCAGGGCCCGAGGGGACGAGCAGTACTTC.

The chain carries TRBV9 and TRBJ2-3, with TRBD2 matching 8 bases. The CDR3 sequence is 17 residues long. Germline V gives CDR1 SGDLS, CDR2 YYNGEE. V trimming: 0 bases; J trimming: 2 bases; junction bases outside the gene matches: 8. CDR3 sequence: CASSVGREREYTDTQYF. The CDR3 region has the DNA TGTGCCAGCAGCGTAGGAAGGGAGCGGGAGTACACAGATACGCAGTATTTT.

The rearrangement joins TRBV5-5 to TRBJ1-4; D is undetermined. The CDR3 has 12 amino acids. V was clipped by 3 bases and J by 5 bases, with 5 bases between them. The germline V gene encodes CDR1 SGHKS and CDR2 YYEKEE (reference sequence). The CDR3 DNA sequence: TGTGCCAGCAGCTGGGCGAATGAAAAACTGTTTTTT. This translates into CASSWANEKLFF.

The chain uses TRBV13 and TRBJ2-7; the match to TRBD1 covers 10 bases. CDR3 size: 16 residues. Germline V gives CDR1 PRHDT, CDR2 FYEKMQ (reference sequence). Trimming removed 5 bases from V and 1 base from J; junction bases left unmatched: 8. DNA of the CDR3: TGTGCCAGCAGCCCGGGACAGGGGTTCCCATCCTACGAGCAGTACTTC. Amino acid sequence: CASSPGQGFPSYEQYF.

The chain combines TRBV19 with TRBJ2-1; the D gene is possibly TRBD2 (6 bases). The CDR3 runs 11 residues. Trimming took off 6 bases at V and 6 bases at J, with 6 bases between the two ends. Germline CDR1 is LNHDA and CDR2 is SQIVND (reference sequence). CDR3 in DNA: TGTGCCAGTAGGGGGGGCAATGAGCAGTTCTTC. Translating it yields CASRGGNEQFF.

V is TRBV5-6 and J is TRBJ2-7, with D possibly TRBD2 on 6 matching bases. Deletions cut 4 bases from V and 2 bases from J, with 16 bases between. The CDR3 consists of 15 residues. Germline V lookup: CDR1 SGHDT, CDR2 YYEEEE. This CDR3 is CASSATGTGAYEQYF. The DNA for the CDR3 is TGTGCCAGCAGCGCCACCGGGACTGGGGCCTACGAGCAGTACTTC. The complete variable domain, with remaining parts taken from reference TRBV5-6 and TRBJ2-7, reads DAGVTQSPTHLIKTRGQQVTLRCSPKSGHDTVSWYQQALGQGPQFIFQYYEEEERQRGNFPDRFSGHQFPNYSSELNVNALLLGDSALYLCASSATGTGAYEQYFGPGTRLTVT.

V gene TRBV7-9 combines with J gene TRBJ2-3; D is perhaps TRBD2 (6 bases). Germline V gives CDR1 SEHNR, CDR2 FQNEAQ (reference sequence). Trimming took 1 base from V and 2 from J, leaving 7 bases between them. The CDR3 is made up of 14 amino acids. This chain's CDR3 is CASSLGGITDTQYF. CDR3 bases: TGTGCCAGCAGCTTAGGCGGGATCACAGATACGCAGTATTTT.

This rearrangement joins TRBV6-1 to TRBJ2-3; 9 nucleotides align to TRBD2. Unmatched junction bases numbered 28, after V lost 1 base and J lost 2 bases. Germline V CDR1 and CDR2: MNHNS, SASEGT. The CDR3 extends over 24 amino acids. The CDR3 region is CASSEGYFLRRVLAGRTYTDTQYF. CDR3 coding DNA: TGTGCCAGCAGTGAAGGTTACTTCCTTAGAAGGGTGCTAGCGGGACGGACTTACACAGATACGCAGTATTTT.

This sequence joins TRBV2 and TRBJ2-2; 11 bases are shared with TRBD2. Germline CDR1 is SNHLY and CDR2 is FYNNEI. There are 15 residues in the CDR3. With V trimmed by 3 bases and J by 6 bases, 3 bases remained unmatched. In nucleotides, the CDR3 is TGTGCCAGCAGTGAGCCGGGACTAGCGGCCGGGGAGCTGTTTTTT. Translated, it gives CASSEPGLAAGELFF.

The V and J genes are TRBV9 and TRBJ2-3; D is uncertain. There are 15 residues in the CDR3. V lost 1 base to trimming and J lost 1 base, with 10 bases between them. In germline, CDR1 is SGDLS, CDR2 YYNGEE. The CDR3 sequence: CASSVKGEGTDTQYF. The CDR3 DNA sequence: TGTGCCAGCAGCGTAAAGGGCGAGGGCACAGATACGCAGTATTTT.

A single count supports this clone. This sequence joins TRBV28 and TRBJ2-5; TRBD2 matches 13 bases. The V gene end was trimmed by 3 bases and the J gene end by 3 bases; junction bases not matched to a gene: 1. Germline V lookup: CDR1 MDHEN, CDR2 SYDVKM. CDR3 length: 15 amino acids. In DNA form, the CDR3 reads TGTGCCAGCAGTTTCGGACTAGCGGGAGAAGAGACCCAGTACTTC. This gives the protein CASSFGLAGEETQYF.

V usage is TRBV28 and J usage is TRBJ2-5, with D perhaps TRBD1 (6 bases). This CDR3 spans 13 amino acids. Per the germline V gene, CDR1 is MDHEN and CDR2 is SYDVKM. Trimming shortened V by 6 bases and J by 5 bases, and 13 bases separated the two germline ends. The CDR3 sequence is CASRPPGDETQYF. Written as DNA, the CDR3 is TGTGCCAGCAGGCCGCCAGGGGATGAGACCCAGTACTTC.

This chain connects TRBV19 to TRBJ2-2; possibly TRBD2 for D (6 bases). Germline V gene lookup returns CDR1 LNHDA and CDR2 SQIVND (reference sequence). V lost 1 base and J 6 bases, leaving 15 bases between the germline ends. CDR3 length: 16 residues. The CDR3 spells CASSIGGVGSAGELFF. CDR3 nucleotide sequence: TGTGCCAGTAGTATAGGGGGGGTCGGATCCGCCGGGGAGCTGTTTTTT.

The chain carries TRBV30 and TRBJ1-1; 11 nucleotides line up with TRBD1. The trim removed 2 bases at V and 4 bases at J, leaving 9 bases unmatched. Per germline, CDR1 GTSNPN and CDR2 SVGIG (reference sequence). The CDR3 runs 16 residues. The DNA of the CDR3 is TGTGCCTGGAGTTCCGGGACAGGGGGATATCTCACTGAAGCTTTCTTT. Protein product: CAWSSGTGGYLTEAFF. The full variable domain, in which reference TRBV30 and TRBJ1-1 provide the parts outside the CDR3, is SQTIHQWPATLVQPVGSPLSLECTVEGTSNPNLYWYRQAAGRGLQLLFYSVGIGQISSEVPQNLSASRPQDRQFILSSKKLLLSDSGFYLCAWSSGTGGYLTEAFFGQGTRLTVV.

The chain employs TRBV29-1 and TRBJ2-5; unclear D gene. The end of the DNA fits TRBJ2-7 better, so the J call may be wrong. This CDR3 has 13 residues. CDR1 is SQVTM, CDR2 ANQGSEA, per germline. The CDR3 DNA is TGCAGCGTTGAGGGCCTGAGGAGCTACGAGCAGTACTTC. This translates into CSVEGLRSYEQYF.

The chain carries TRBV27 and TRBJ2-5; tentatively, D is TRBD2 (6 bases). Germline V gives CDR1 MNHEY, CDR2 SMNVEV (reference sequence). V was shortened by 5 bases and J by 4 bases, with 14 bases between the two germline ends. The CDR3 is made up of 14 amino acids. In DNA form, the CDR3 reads TGTGCCAGCAGTATCCGGGGGACCCGAGAGACCCAGTACTTC. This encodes CASSIRGTRETQYF.

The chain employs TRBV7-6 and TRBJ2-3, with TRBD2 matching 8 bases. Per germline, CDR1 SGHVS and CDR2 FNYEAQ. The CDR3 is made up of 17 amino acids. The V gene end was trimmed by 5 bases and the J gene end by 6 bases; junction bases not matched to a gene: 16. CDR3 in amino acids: CASSLPPGAGVLDTQYF. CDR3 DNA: TGTGCCAGCAGCCTTCCCCCCGGAGCGGGAGTCTTGGATACGCAGTATTTT.

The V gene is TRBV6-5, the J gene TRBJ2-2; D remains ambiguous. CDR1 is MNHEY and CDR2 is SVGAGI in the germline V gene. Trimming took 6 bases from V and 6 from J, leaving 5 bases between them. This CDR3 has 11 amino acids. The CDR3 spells CASRWSGELFF. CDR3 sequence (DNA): TGTGCCAGCAGGTGGTCCGGGGAGCTGTTTTTT.